This T cell receptor beta chain was profiled in a study of blood T cells in healthy people across ages. Together with a sample-barcoded 5' primer, a J-beta primer mix was included in a second PCR lasting about 6 to 11 cycles. Via MiXCR, TCRdb re-called the 5' RACE reads, giving one row per CDR3 protein. The sample records hundreds of thousands of distinct CDR3 sequences, roughly 30% being singletons. Note on this clonotype: No antigen is known for it.

The CDR3 totals 15 residues. In germline, CDR1 is MNHEY, CDR2 SVGAGI. Trimming took 8 bases from V and 4 from J; bases not matched to a gene: 9. Study-wide results and limits: Aged donors had fewer naive CD4+ cells and lower diversity than long-lived donors. TCR beta diversity correlated strongly with naive T cell percentage. Age showed a roughly linear inverse relationship with TCR beta diversity per million T cells.

Peripheral blood, about 10 milliliters per donor, was collected. The chain uses TRBV6-5 and TRBJ1-2; TRBD1 agrees at 11 bases. This TCR came from a woman aged 80 or over in good health. Sequenced material: blood. The CDR3 nucleotides are TGTGCCAGCTGGGACAGGGGGATCCGGAGCTATGGCTACACCTTC. Translating gives CASWDRGIRSYGYTF.